This T cell receptor (beta chain) was captured by sequencing in a study of T-cell reconstitution after alpha-beta-depleted transplantation in children. Study-level points and caveats: At the one-year point after transplant, T-cell counts and TCRbeta diversity were found to come mostly from T cells that had been newly produced. There were some patients whose high TCRbeta diversity at day 60 came from surviving recipient T cells and thymic progenitors. As was reported, about two months after transplant, alpha-beta T cells came from several hundred expanded graft clones.

Germline CDR1 SEHNR, CDR2 FQNEAQ (reference sequence). CDR3 length equals 12 residues. V lost 3 bases and J lost 9, with 11 bases in between. Unique molecular identifiers were incorporated during preparation of the TCRbeta library. TCRdb redid the calling of the PCR reads with MiXCR, one entry per CDR3 protein. The table shows 490,000 or so distinct CDR3 sequences, with roughly a tenth occurring only once. This clonotype was seen only a few times. What it recognizes is unknown. The chain recombines TRBV7-9 with TRBJ1-1, with D perhaps matching TRBD1 (5 bases). The TCR comes from a child under 10 years old with inherited bone marrow failure, due to receive a stem cell transplant. The sample here was PBMCs, taken before TCRalphabeta/CD19-depleted stem cell transplant. The CDR3 reads CASSFGAGKAFF. CDR3 DNA sequence: TGTGCCAGCAGCTTCGGGGCGGGTAAAGCTTTCTTT.